The 27 T cell receptor beta chains listed next were all sequenced from one sample in a study of T cell repertoires in cytomegalovirus infection. MiXCR, applied by TCRdb to the reads, yields one record per CDR3 protein. There are 150,000 to 200,000 distinct CDR3 sequences in the sample; approximately 14% occur only once, and over 25% lies in the top ten. Source material: PBMCs. The receptors shown here come from a human donor in good health (CMV status not recorded). Some clones in this sample may be carry-over from other donors' samples.

Many counts were recorded for this clonotype. The chain employs TRBV19 and TRBJ2-6; TRBD1 aligns across 7 bases. CDR1 is LNHDA and CDR2 is SQIVND in the germline V gene (reference sequence). The V segment lost 6 bases and the J segment 0 bases; nucleotides outside the gene matches: 2. This CDR3 spans 15 amino acids. CDR3 sequence: CASRDRSSGANVLTF. As DNA, the CDR3 is TGTGCCAGTAGGGACAGGAGCTCTGGGGCCAACGTCCTGACTTTC.

This clonotype was recorded at least ten times. The chain joins TRBV5-1 to TRBJ1-1; TRBD1 matches at 11 bases. V was clipped by 2 bases and J by 7 bases; unmatched bases: 1. The CDR3 totals 13 residues. Germline-derived CDR1 and CDR2 are SGHRS and YFSETQ. The CDR3 loop reads CASSLGTGGEAFF. For the CDR3, the DNA is TGCGCCAGCAGCTTAGGGACAGGGGGTGAAGCTTTCTTT.

CDR3 DNA sequence: TGCAGCGTTGCTACTCTACAGGCGATAAACACTGAAGCTTTCTTT. Residues: CSVATLQAINTEAFF. The chain joins TRBV29-1 to TRBJ1-1; perhaps TRBD1 as D (5 bases). This CDR3 has 15 amino acids. Germline loops: CDR1 SQVTM, CDR2 ANQGSEA. V lost 4 bases and J lost 2, with 17 bases in between.

Of note for this clonotype: A clone one base away is much larger, so this may be a read error. The chain uses TRBV12-3 or TRBV12-4 and TRBJ1-2; D not certain. CDR3 length equals 13 residues. Trimming took off 4 bases at V and 13 bases at J, with 19 bases between the two ends. Here the CDR3 reads CASSSDLAHPVTF. The DNA of the CDR3 is TGTGCCAGCAGTTCGGACCTGGCCCACCCGGTCACCTTC.

This clonotype was detected only a few times. The J gene is TRBJ2-1, the V gene TRBV28; 7 bases are shared with TRBD2. The CDR3 extends over 13 amino acids. With V trimmed by 1 base and J by 15 bases, 9 bases remained unmatched. Germline V lookup: CDR1 MDHEN, CDR2 SYDVKM. The CDR3 region has the DNA TGTGCCAGCAGTTTATCGGGAGGCGGTGTTGGGTTCTTC. It yields the protein CASSLSGGGVGFF.

This clonotype was observed at least ten times. The chain is built from TRBV7-2 and TRBJ2-7, with D possibly called TRBD1 or TRBD2 (5 bases each). The CDR3 totals 14 residues. The V gene's germline CDR1 is SGHTA and CDR2 FQGNSA. Deletions cut 2 bases from V and 4 bases from J, with 12 bases between. The DNA of the CDR3 is TGTGCCAGCAGCTTAACGGGGCCCAGTTACGAGCAGTACTTC. Translation: CASSLTGPSYEQYF.

This clonotype counts as medium-sized. The CDR3 DNA is TGTGCTAGTGGCCCAGGGCTTAGCTCCTACAATGAGCAGTTCTTC. This translates into CASGPGLSSYNEQFF. V gene TRBV12-5 combines with J gene TRBJ2-1, with TRBD1 as a possible D gene (5 bases). Trimming left V 6 bases short and J 0 bases short, with 12 bases between. The CDR3 is made up of 15 amino acids. The germline gives CDR1 LGHNT, CDR2 FRNRAP.

This clonotype has a handful of counts. This may arise from a read error, as a much more abundant clone is one base away. J is TRBJ1-1 and V is TRBV7-3; D remains ambiguous. The CDR3 has 14 amino acids. Germline CDR1 is SGHTA and CDR2 is FQGTGA. V dropped 2 bases and J dropped 0 bases, with 7 bases sitting between them. In nucleotides, the CDR3 is TGTGCCAGCAGCTTAGCATCCATGAACACTGAAGCTTTCTTT. Translated: CASSLASMNTEAFF.

Ten or more counts support this clonotype. This rearrangement joins TRBV19 to TRBJ1-3, with D possibly TRBD1 on 5 matching bases. The CDR3 length is 16 residues. Germline CDR1 and CDR2: LNHDA and SQIVND (reference sequence). Trimming took 5 bases from V and 0 from J, leaving 14 bases between them. The CDR3 DNA sequence: TGTGCCAGTAGTTCAACGGGACCCAGCTCTGGAAACACCATATATTTT. Translating gives CASSSTGPSSGNTIYF.

This clonotype was seen ten or more times. The chain has TRBV12-5 and TRBJ2-3, with D maybe TRBD2 (6 bases). CDR1 and CDR2 (germline): LGHNT, FRNRAP. The V end lost 5 bases, the J end lost 3 bases, and 12 bases lay between the germline ends. The CDR3 totals 14 residues. The CDR3 is CASGRDRETDTQYF. CDR3 nucleotides: TGTGCTAGTGGTCGGGACCGGGAGACAGATACGCAGTATTTT.

This clonotype was recorded at least ten times. The chain has TRBV28 and TRBJ1-6; 7 nucleotides agree with TRBD1. The germline gives CDR1 MDHEN, CDR2 SYDVKM. Trimming removed 4 bases from V and 9 bases from J; junction bases left unmatched: 12. The CDR3 has 16 amino acids. The CDR3 DNA is TGTGCCAGCAGTTCACCCCTCCCAGGGGGTTTTTCACCCCTCCACTTT. This translates into CASSSPLPGGFSPLHF.

A few counts support this clonotype. The chain combines TRBV18 with TRBJ1-2, with D possibly matching TRBD1 (6 bases). The V and J ends lost 4 bases and 4 bases respectively, with 16 bases between them. The CDR3 covers 15 residues. CDR1 is KGHSH and CDR2 is LQKENI in the germline V gene. CDR3 residues: CASSRRQAPIYGYTF. The CDR3, as DNA: TGTGCCAGCTCACGAAGACAGGCACCAATCTATGGCTACACCTTC.

In this sample, this clonotype turned up a few times. The V gene is TRBV27, the J gene TRBJ1-1; a weak D match, TRBD1 (5 bases). The CDR3 contains 14 residues. CDR1 and CDR2 from the germline V gene are MNHEY and SMNVEV (reference sequence). V lost 3 bases, J lost 1 base, and 9 bases lay in between. CDR3 sequence (DNA): TGTGCCAGCAGTTTTGCGGGGCCGAACACTGAAGCTTTCTTT. This gives the protein CASSFAGPNTEAFF.

This clonotype was detected a few times. The CDR3, as DNA: TGTGCCAGCAGTCCCCGGACAGGGGGCGCATACGAGCAGTACTTC. Translated: CASSPRTGGAYEQYF. The chain joins TRBV6-1 to TRBJ2-7, with 11 bases that match TRBD1. In germline, CDR1 is MNHNS, CDR2 SASEGT. The CDR3 sequence is 15 residues long. With 5 bases clipped from V and 4 bases from J, the junction kept 7 bases outside the gene matches.

This clonotype was detected ten times or more. J is TRBJ1-1 and V is TRBV7-2, with D possibly TRBD1 on 5 matching bases. CDR1 and CDR2 (germline): SGHTA, FQGNSA. V lost 4 bases and J lost 0, with 18 bases in between. There are 17 residues in the CDR3. The CDR3 sequence: CASSSRRQRLVNTEAFF. The CDR3 DNA reads TGTGCCAGCAGCTCACGCAGACAGAGATTGGTGAACACTGAAGCTTTCTTT.

This clonotype appeared many times. The V and J genes are TRBV24-1 and TRBJ2-1; D is ambiguous. The germline gives CDR1 KGHDR, CDR2 SFDVKD. The CDR3 is made up of 13 amino acids. Deletions cut 3 bases from V and 8 bases from J, with 10 bases between. This CDR3 reads CATSDPPGDEQFF. CDR3 nucleotides: TGTGCCACCAGTGATCCCCCTGGGGATGAGCAGTTCTTC.

V and J are TRBV11-2 and TRBJ2-3, with a tentative D call TRBD2 (6 bases). Germline V gene data show CDR1 as SGHAT and CDR2 as FQNNGV. This CDR3 has 14 residues. V gave up 3 bases and J gave up 1 base, with 8 bases separating them. The CDR3 DNA follows: TGTGCCAGCAGCTTTACGGGAGGCACAGATACGCAGTATTTT. It translates to CASSFTGGTDTQYF. The full variable domain, its missing parts supplied by reference TRBV11-2 and TRBJ2-3, is EAGVAQSPRYKIIEKRQSVAFWCNPISGHATLYWYQQILGQGPKLLIQFQNNGVVDDSQLPKDRFSAERLKGVDSTLKIQPAKLEDSAVYLCASSFTGGTDTQYFGPGTRLTVL.

The chain employs TRBV12-3 or TRBV12-4 and TRBJ2-3, with TRBD2 identical over 8 bases. The V segment lost 4 bases and the J segment 9 bases; nucleotides outside the gene matches: 0. CDR3 length equals 11 residues. CDR3 nucleotide sequence: TGTGCCAGCAGTTCGGGGGGGACGCAGTATTTT. Translation: CASSSGGTQYF.

The rearrangement uses TRBV20-1 and TRBJ2-1, with 10 positions matching TRBD2. V was pared by 5 bases and J by 7 bases, with 8 bases of the junction left unmatched. The CDR3 sequence is 14 residues long. CDR1 is DFQATT and CDR2 is SNEGSKA in the germline V gene (reference sequence). The CDR3 loop is CSADSSGRRNEQFF. CDR3 DNA: TGCAGTGCTGACTCTAGCGGGAGAAGGAATGAGCAGTTCTTC.

V usage is TRBV7-6 and J usage is TRBJ1-1; D is unclear. Germline V gene data show CDR1 as SGHVS and CDR2 as FNYEAQ. CDR3 length equals 16 residues. V lost 5 bases and J 5 bases, leaving 21 bases between the germline ends. The CDR3 DNA follows: TGTGCCAGCAGCCCGACAATTGGACGGGGAGGTACTGAAGCTTTCTTT. It yields the protein CASSPTIGRGGTEAFF.

This clonotype has ten or more counts. V and J are TRBV12-3 or TRBV12-4 and TRBJ2-4; perhaps D is TRBD1 or TRBD2 (5 bases each). This CDR3 comprises 14 residues. Between the trimmed V and J ends, which lost 3 bases and 7 bases, there was a span of 13 bases. CDR3 in DNA: TGTGCCAGCAGTTTGCCCCAGGGAGTCAACATTCAGTACTTC. It is translated as CASSLPQGVNIQYF.

This clonotype was counted a few times. The chain links TRBV7-9 to TRBJ1-4, with unresolved D. CDR1 and CDR2 (germline): SEHNR, FQNEAQ (reference sequence). With 5 bases removed from V and 9 bases from J, the gap between germline ends came to 13 bases. The CDR3 runs to 13 residues. The CDR3 loop reads CASSTSFGQKLFF. The CDR3 coding sequence is TGTGCCAGCAGCACAAGTTTTGGACAAAAACTGTTTTTT.

The chain links TRBV29-1 to TRBJ2-7, with D hard to call. With 7 bases removed from V and 3 bases from J, the gap between germline ends came to 10 bases. CDR3 length: 11 amino acids. Germline V gives CDR1 SQVTM, CDR2 ANQGSEA. This CDR3 is CSALNGYEQYF. CDR3 sequence (DNA): TGCAGCGCATTGAACGGCTACGAGCAGTACTTC.

This chain links TRBV29-1 with TRBJ2-7; 7 nucleotides match TRBD2. V gave up 1 base and J gave up 2 bases; unmatched junction bases: 8. CDR1 is SQVTM, CDR2 ANQGSEA, per germline. This CDR3 is 15 amino acids long. The CDR3 loop reads CSVEVRASGTYEQYF. The CDR3 region has the DNA TGCAGCGTTGAAGTAAGGGCTAGCGGAACCTACGAGCAGTACTTC.

There are a few counts of this clonotype. The V call is TRBV7-9, the J call TRBJ2-4, with D unclear. Germline CDR1 and CDR2: SEHNR and FQNEAQ (reference sequence). The CDR3 length is 11 residues. V lost 1 base to trimming and J lost 9 bases, with 4 bases between them. The CDR3 region is CASSLEGIQYF. The CDR3 DNA reads as TGTGCCAGCAGCTTAGAGGGCATTCAGTACTTC.

In this sample, this clonotype turned up many times. This chain connects TRBV7-2 to TRBJ1-6; TRBD1 aligns across 8 bases. V shed 5 bases, J shed 9 bases, and the junction held 9 bases outside the gene matches. Germline CDR1 is SGHTA and CDR2 is FQGNSA. There are 15 residues in the CDR3. DNA for the CDR3: TGTGCCAGCAGCCCCGGACAGGGAGGTTTTTCACCCCTCCACTTT. Its translation is CASSPGQGGFSPLHF.

The table lists this clonotype with a few counts. CDR3 sequence: CASSLKGSLEQFF. The CDR3 DNA sequence: TGTGCCAGCAGCTTAAAGGGTTCACTTGAGCAGTTCTTC. The rearrangement joins TRBV7-3 to TRBJ2-1; D ambiguous. Germline CDR1 is SGHTA and CDR2 is FQGTGA. The CDR3 sequence is 13 residues long. Trimming pared 1 base from V and 9 bases from J, leaving 10 bases between.